This TCR beta chain was documented in a study of T cells in localized non-small cell lung cancer. General study results and limits: Longer overall survival accompanied higher blood T cell density. Appearance in adjacent lung was seen for a median 57 of the top 100 tumor clones. Peak T cell clonality was found in uninvolved adjacent lung, exceeding tumor. Sequencing was restricted to one tumor region; therefore, heterogeneity remains possible.

Here immunoSEQ multiplex PCR was the method, and the copy in TCRdb shows in-frame clones only, minus some. Here the sample spans some 16,000 clones, about 85% being singletons. Germline loops: CDR1 SGHTA, CDR2 FQGNSA. The CDR3 extends over 13 amino acids. The V and J ends lost 4 bases and 1 base respectively, with 7 bases between them. About this clone: Its antigen is still unknown.

Sequenced material: peripheral blood, taken before any cancer treatment. The chain combines TRBV7-2 with TRBJ1-1; D remains ambiguous. The clonotype originates from a male donor aged 60 or older with stage I lung adenocarcinoma. For the CDR3, the DNA is TGTGCCAGCAGCTCCCAAAGGAACACTGAAGCTTTCTTT. Translation gives CASSSQRNTEAFF.